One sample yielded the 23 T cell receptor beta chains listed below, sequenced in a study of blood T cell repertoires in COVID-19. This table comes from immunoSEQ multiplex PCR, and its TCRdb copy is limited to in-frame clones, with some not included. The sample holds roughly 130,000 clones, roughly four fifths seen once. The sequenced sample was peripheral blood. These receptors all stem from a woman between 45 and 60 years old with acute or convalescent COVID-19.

The CDR3 protein is CSVKTVYGYTF. The CDR3 DNA sequence: TGCAGCGTCAAGACAGTTTATGGCTACACCTTC. This chain connects TRBV29-1 to TRBJ1-2; D possibly corresponds to TRBD1 (5 bases). The ends were cut back, 6 bases at V and 5 bases at J, with 10 bases in the middle. The V gene's germline CDR1 is SQVTM and CDR2 ANQGSEA. This CDR3 has 11 amino acids.

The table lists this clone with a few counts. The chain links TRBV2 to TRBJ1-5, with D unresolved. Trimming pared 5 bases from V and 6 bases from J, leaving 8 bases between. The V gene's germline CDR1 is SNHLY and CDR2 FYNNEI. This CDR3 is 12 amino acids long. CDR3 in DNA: TGTGCCAGCAGTCCAGGTCTTCAGCCCCAGCATTTT. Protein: CASSPGLQPQHF.

As DNA, the CDR3 is TGTGCCAGCAGCCAGGGGGGTATAGCAGATACGCAGTATTTT. Protein sequence: CASSQGGIADTQYF. The chain is built from TRBV14 and TRBJ2-3; possible D gene TRBD2, 6 bases. This CDR3 has 14 amino acids. Germline CDR1 reads SGHDN; CDR2 reads FVKESK. Deletions cut 3 bases from V and 4 bases from J, with 11 bases between.

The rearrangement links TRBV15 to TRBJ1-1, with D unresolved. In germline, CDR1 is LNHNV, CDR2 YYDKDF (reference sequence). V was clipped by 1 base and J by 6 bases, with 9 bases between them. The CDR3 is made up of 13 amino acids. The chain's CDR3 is CATSRVEESEAFF. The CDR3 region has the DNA TGTGCCACCAGCAGAGTTGAGGAATCTGAAGCTTTCTTT.

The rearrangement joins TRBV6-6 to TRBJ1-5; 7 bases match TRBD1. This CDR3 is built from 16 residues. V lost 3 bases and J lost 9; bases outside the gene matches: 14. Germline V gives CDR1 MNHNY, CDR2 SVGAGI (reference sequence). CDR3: CASSYRQGSGVGPQHF. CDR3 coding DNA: TGTGCCAGCAGTTATCGACAGGGTTCTGGGGTGGGGCCCCAGCATTTT.

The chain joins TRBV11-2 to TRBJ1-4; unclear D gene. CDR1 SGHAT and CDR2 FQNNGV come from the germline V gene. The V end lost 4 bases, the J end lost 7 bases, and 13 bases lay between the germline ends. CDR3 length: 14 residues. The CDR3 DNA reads TGTGCCAGCAGCTCGCGGGGTTTTTCTGAAAAACTGTTTTTT. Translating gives CASSSRGFSEKLFF.

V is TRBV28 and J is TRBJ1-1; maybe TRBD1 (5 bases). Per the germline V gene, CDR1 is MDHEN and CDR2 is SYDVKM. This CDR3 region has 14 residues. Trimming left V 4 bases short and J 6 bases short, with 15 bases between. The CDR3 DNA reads TGTGCCAGCAGTTCCCCCCGGAGGGGATCTGAAGCTTTCTTT. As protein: CASSSPRRGSEAFF.

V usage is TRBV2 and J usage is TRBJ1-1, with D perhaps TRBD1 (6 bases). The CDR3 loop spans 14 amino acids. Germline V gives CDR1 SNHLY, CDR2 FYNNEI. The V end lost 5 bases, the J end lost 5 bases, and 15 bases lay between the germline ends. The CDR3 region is CASSSGGRGTEAFF. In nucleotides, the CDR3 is TGTGCCAGCAGTTCGGGGGGGCGCGGTACTGAAGCTTTCTTT.

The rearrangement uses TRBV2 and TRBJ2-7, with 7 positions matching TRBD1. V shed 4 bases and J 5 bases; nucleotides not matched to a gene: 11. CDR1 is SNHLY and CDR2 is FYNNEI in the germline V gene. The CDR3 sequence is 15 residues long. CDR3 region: CASSVNRGVPNEQYF. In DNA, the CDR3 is TGTGCCAGCAGTGTAAACAGGGGCGTACCTAACGAGCAGTACTTC.

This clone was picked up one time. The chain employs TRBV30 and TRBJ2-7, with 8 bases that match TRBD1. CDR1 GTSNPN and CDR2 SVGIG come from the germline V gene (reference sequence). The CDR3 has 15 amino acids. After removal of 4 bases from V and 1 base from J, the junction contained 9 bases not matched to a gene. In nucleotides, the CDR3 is TGTGCCTGGACAGTCCAGGGGGCGGTATCCTACGAGCAGTACTTC. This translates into CAWTVQGAVSYEQYF.

CDR3 in amino acids: CASSLRAYEQYF. The CDR3 bases are TGTGCCAGCAGCTTACGGGCCTACGAGCAGTACTTC. This chain links TRBV7-9 with TRBJ2-7; D ambiguous. Germline-derived CDR1 and CDR2 are SEHNR and FQNEAQ (reference sequence). CDR3 length equals 12 residues. Trimming removed 2 bases at V and 2 bases at J, with 4 bases between.

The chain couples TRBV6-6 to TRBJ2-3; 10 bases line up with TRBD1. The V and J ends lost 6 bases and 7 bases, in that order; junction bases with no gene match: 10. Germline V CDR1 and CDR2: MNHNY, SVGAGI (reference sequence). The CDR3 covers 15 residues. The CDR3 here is CASRPGTGEGNTQYF. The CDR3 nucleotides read TGTGCCAGCAGACCAGGGACAGGGGAAGGAAATACGCAGTATTTT.

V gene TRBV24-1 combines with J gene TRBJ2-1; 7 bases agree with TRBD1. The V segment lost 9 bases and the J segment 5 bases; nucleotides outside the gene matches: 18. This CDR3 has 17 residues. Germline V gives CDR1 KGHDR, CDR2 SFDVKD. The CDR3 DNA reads TGTGCCACCTCCAATGCGCCGGGACAGATCACTGACAATGAGCAGTTCTTC. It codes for CATSNAPGQITDNEQFF.

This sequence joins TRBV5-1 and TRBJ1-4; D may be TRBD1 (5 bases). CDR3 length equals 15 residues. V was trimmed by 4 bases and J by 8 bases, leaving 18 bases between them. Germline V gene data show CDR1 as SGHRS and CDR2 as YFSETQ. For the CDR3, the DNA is TGCGCCAGCAGCCCACGGGAGGGGTCGGGGGAAAAACTGTTTTTT. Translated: CASSPREGSGEKLFF.

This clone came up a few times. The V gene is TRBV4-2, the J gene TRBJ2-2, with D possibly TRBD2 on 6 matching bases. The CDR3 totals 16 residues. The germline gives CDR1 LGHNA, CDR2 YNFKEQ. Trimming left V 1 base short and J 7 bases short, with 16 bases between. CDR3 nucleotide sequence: TGTGCCAGCAGCCAAGTTGGAGGAGGGCAGGGCGGGGAGCTGTTTTTT. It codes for CASSQVGGGQGGELFF.

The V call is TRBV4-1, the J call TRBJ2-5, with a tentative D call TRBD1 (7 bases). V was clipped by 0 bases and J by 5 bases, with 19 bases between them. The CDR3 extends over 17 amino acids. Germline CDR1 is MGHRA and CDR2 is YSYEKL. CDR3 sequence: CASSQDPQGGALETQYF. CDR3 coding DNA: TGCGCCAGCAGCCAAGATCCCCAGGGGGGCGCTTTGGAGACCCAGTACTTC.

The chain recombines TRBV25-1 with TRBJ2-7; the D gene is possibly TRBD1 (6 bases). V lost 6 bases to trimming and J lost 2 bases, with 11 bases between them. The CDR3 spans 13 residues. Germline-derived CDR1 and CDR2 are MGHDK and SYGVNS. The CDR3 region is CASSRGVAYEQYF. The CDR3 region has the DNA TGTGCCAGCAGCAGGGGCGTCGCCTACGAGCAGTACTTC.

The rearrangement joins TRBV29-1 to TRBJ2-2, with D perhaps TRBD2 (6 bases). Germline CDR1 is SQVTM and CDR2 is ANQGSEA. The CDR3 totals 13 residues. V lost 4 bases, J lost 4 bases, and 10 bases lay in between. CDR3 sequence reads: CSVGGVVTGELFF. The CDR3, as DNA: TGCAGCGTTGGGGGGGTTGTCACCGGGGAGCTGTTTTTT.

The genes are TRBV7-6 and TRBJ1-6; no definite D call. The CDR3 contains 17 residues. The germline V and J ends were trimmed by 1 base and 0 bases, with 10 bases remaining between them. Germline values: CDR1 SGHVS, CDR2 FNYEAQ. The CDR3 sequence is CASSLGARDSYNSPLHF. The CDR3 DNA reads TGTGCCAGCAGCTTAGGAGCTCGTGACTCCTATAATTCACCCCTCCACTTT.

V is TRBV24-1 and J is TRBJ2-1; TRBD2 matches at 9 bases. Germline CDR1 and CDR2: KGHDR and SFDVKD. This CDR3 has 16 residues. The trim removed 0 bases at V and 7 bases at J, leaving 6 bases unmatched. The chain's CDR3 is CATSDLGASGVNEQFF. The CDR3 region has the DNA TGTGCCACCAGTGATTTGGGGGCTAGCGGGGTAAATGAGCAGTTCTTC.

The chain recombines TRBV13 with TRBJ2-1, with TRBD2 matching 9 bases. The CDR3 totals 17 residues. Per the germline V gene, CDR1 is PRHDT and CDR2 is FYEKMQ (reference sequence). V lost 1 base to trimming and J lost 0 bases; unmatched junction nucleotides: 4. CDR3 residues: CASSLDPAGGSYNEQFF. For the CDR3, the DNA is TGTGCCAGCAGCTTAGATCCAGCGGGGGGCTCCTACAATGAGCAGTTCTTC.

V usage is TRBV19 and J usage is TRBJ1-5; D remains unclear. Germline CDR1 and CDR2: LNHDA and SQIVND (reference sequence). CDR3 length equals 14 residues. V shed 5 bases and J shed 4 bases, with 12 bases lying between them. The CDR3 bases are TGTGCCAGTAGTTACCGGGAGCTGAATCAGCCCCAGCATTTT. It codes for CASSYRELNQPQHF.

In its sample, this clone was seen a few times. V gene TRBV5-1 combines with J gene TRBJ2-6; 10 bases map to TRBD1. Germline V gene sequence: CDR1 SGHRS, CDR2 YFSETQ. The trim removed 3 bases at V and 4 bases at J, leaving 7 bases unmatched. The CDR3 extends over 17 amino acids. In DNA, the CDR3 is TGCGCCAGCAGCTATTCCGGGACAGGGGACGGGGCCAACGTCCTGACTTTC. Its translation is CASSYSGTGDGANVLTF.